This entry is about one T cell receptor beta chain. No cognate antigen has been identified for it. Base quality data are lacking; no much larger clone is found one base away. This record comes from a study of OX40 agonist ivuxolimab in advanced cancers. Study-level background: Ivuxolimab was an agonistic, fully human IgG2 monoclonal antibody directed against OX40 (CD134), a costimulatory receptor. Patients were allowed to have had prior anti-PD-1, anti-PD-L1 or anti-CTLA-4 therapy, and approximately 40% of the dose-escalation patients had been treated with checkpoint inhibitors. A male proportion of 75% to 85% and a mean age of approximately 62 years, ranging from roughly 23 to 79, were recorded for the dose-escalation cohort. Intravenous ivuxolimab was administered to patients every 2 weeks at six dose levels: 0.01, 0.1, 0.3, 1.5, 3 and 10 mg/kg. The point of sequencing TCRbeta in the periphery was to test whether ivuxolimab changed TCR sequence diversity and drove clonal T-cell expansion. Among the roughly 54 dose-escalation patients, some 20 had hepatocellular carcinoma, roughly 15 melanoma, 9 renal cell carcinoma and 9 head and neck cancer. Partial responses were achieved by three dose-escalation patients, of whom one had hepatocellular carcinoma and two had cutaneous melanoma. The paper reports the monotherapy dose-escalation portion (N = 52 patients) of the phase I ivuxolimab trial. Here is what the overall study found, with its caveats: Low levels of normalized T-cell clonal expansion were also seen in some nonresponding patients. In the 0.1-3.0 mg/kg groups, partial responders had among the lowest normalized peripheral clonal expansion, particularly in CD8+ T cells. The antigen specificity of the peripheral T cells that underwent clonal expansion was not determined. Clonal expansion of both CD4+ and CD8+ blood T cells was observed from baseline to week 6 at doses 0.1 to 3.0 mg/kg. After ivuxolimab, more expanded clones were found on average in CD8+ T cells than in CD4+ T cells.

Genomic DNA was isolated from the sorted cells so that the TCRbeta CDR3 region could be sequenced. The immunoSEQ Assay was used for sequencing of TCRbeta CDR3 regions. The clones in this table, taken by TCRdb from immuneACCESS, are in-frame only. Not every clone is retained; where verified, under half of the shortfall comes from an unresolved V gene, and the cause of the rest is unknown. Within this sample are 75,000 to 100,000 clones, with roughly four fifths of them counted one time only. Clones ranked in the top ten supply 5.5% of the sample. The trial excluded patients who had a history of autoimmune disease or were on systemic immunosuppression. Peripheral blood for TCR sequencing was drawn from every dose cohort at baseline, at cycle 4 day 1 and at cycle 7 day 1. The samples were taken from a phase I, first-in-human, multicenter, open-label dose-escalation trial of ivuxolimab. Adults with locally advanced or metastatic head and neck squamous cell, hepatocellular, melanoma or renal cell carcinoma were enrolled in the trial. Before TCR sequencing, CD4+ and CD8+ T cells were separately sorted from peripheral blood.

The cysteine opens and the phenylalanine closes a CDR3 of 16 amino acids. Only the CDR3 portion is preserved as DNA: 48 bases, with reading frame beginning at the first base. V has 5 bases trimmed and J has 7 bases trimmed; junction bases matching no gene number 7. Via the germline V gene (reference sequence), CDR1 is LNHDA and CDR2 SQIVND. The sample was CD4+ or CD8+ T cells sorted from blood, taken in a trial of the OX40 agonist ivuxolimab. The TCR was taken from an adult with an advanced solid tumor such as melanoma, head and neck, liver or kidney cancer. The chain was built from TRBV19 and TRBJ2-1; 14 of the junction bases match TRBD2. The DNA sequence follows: TGTGCCAGTAGTCTGGGACTAGCGGGAGCGGAGAATGAGCAGTTCTTC. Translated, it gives CASSLGLAGAENEQFF.